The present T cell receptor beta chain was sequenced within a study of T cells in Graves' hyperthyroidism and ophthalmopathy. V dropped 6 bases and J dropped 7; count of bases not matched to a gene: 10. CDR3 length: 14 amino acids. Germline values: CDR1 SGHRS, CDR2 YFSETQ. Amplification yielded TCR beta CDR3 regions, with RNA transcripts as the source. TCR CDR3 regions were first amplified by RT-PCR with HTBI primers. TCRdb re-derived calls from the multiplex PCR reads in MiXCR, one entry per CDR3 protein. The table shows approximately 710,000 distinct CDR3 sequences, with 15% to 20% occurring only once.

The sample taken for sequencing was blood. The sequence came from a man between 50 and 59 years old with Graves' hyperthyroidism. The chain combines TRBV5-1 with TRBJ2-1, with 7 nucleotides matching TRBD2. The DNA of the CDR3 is TGCGCCAGCACCAGGCCAGGGAGGGTGAATGAGCAGTTCTTC. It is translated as CASTRPGRVNEQFF.